The TCR beta chain under discussion was sequenced for a study of T cells in Graves' hyperthyroidism and ophthalmopathy. RNA transcripts gave rise to amplified TCR beta CDR3 regions. Researchers ran a first-round RT-PCR on the TCR CDR3 using the HTBI primer set. TCRdb reprocessed the multiplex PCR reads with MiXCR, giving one entry per CDR3 protein. Among 370,000 or so distinct CDR3 sequences listed, roughly 25% were seen once. This clonotype was seen many times. Germline V gene data show CDR1 as LGHDT and CDR2 as YNNKEL (reference sequence). This CDR3 contains 14 residues. V was pared by 4 bases and J by 7 bases, with 13 bases between. Used for diagnoses were clinical symptoms, serum thyroxine and TRAb, thyroid ultrasound and orbital computed tomography. PBMCs stemmed from less than 13 ml fresh peripheral blood.

The V and J genes are TRBV3-1 and TRBJ1-4; TRBD1 might be the D (5 bases). Material for sequencing was blood. The clonotype was recovered from a man aged 45 to 65 with Graves' hyperthyroidism. The CDR3 coding sequence is TGTGCCAGCAGCCTTGGTGGGGGGAGTGAAAAACTGTTTTTT. Translated, it gives CASSLGGGSEKLFF.